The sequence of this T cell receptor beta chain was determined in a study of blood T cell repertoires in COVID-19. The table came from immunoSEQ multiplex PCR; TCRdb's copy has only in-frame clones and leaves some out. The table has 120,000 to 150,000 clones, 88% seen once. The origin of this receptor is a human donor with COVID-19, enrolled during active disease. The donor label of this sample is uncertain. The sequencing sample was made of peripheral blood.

The CDR3 DNA sequence: TGCAGCGTTGCCGGGACAGGGGAAACGATAAACATTCAGTACTTC. It codes for CSVAGTGETINIQYF. The chain couples TRBV29-1 to TRBJ2-4; TRBD1 agrees at 10 bases. This CDR3 has 15 residues. V lost 4 bases to trimming and J lost 6 bases; unmatched junction nucleotides: 9. Germline CDR1 reads SQVTM; CDR2 reads ANQGSEA. Filled out from reference TRBV29-1 and TRBJ2-4, the complete variable domain reads SAVISQKPSRDICQRGTSLTIQCQVDSQVTMMFWYRQQPGQSLTLIATANQGSEATYESGFVIDKFPISRPNLTFSTLTVSNMSPEDSSIYLCSVAGTGETINIQYFGAGTRLSVL.